The 4 T cell receptor beta chains listed next were all sequenced from one sample in a study of blood T cell repertoires in COVID-19. The assay was immunoSEQ multiplex PCR, and TCRdb's table has in-frame clones only and misses some. The sample has over 130,000 clones, about nine tenths seen once. Sequenced: peripheral blood. These receptors were taken from a woman aged 80 or older with acute or convalescent COVID-19.

The V call is TRBV6-2 or TRBV6-3, the J call TRBJ2-7; D is perhaps TRBD2 (5 bases). Trimming removed 6 bases from V and 2 bases from J, with 17 bases in between. CDR3 length: 15 residues. Germline CDR1 is MNHEY and CDR2 is SVGEGT. The CDR3, as DNA: TGTGCCAGCAGCAGGACTGACTGGGGTACCTACGAGCAGTACTTC. Its protein is CASSRTDWGTYEQYF.

For the CDR3, the DNA is TGTGCCAGCAGCGTTGACAGTGATAGCAATCAGCCCCAGCATTTT. This gives the protein CASSVDSDSNQPQHF. The chain joins TRBV2 to TRBJ1-5; a weak D match, TRBD1 (5 bases). The CDR3 totals 15 residues. V was shortened by 6 bases and J by 0 bases, with 12 bases between the two germline ends. Germline CDR1 SNHLY, CDR2 FYNNEI.

This chain joins TRBV5-1 and TRBJ2-3, with 7 bases lining up with TRBD1. This CDR3 region has 15 residues. The ends lost 4 bases at V and 4 bases at J; junction bases unmatched: 9. Germline V gives CDR1 SGHRS, CDR2 YFSETQ. CDR3 region: CASSKRQGSADTQYF. CDR3 nucleotides: TGCGCCAGCAGCAAGAGACAGGGTAGCGCAGATACGCAGTATTTT.

The J gene is TRBJ2-7, the V gene TRBV7-2; weak D call: TRBD2 (6 bases). CDR1 is SGHTA, CDR2 FQGNSA, per germline. V shed 1 base and J shed 3 bases, with 13 bases lying between them. The CDR3 length is 15 residues. CDR3 in DNA: TGTGCCAGCAGCTTAGGGAGGGGAACCTACTACGAGCAGTACTTC. It specifies CASSLGRGTYYEQYF.